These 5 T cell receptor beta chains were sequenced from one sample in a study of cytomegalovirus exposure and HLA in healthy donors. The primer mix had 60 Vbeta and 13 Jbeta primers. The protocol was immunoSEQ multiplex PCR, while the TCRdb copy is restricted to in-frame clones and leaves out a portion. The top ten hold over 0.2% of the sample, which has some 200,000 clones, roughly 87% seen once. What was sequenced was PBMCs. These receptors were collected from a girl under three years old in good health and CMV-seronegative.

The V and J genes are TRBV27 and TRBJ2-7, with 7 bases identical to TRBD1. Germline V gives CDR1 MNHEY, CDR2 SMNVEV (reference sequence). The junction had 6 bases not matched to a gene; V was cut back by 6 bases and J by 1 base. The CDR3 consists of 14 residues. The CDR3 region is CASSGQEGSYEQYF. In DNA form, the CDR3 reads TGTGCCAGCAGCGGACAGGAAGGATCCTACGAGCAGTACTTC.

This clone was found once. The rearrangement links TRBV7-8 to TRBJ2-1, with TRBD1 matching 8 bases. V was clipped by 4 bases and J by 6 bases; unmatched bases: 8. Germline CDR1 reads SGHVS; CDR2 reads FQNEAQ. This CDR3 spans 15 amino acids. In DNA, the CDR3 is TGTGCCAGCAGCTCGAGGACAGGGACGGGCAATGAGCAGTTCTTC. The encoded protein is CASSSRTGTGNEQFF.

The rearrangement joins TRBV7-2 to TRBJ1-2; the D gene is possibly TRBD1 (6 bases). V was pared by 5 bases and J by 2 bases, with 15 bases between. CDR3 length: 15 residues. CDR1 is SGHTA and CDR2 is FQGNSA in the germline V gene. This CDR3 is CASSPSSGENYGYTF. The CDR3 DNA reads TGTGCCAGCAGCCCATCTTCAGGGGAAAACTATGGCTACACCTTC.

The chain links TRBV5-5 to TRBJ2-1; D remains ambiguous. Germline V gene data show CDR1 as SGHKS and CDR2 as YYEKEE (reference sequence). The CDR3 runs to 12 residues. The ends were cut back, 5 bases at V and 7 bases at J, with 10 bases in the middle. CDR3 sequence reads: CASRWATNEQFF. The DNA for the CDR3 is TGTGCCAGCAGATGGGCTACGAATGAGCAGTTCTTC.

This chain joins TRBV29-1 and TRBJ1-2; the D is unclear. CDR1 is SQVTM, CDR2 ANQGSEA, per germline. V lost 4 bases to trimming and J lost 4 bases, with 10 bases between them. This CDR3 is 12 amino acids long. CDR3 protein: CSVGAFTYGYTF. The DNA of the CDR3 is TGCAGCGTTGGGGCCTTTACCTATGGCTACACCTTC.